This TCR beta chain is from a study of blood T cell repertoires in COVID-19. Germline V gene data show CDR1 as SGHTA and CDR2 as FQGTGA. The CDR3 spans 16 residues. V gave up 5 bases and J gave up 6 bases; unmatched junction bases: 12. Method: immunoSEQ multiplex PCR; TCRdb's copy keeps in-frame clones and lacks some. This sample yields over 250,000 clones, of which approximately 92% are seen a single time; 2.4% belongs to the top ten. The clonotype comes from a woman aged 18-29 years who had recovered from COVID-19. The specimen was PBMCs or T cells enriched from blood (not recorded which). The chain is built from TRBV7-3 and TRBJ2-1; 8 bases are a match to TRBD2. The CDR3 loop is CASSPSPRGGFNEQFF. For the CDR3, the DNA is TGTGCCAGCAGCCCGTCCCCCCGGGGGGGCTTCAATGAGCAGTTCTTC.